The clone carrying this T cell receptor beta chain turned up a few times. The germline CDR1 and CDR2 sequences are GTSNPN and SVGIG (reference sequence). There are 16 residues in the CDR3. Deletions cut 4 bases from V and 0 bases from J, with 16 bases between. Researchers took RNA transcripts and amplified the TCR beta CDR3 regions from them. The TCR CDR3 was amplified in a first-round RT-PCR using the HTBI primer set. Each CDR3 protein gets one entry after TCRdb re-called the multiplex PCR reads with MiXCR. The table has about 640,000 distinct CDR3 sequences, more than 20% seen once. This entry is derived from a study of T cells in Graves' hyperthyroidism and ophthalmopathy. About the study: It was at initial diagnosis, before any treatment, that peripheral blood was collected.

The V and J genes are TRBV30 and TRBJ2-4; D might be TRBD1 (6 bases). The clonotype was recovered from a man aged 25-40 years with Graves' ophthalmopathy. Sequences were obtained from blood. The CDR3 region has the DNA TGTGCCTGGAAGAGCCGGGACACCTTAGCCAAAAACATTCAGTACTTC. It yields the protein CAWKSRDTLAKNIQYF.